These T cell receptor beta chains were read from a single sample in a study of CD8 T cells in ankylosing spondylitis. Each CDR3 protein gets one entry after TCRdb re-called the 5' RACE reads with MiXCR. The repertoire holds under 200,000 distinct CDR3 sequences, with 9.8% as singletons. Sequences were obtained from blood, either unsorted or a sorted T cell fraction (not recorded which). Every receptor here comes from a female donor with ankylosing spondylitis or in good health (not recorded which). Each CDR3 is given without its conserved first and last residue. A D gene is named only where the DNA matches it firmly.

D	V	CDR3
TRBD1	TRBV12-3/TRBV12-4	ASGGTGRHEQY
.	TRBV2	ASIPGLRAPDTQY
.	TRBV28	ASSSPEHAYNEQF
.	TRBV10-1	ASSERTGEQF
.	TRBV6-1	ASSVMADSYNEQF
TRBD1	TRBV7-9	ASSDREDLEQY
.	TRBV7-9	ASKGISPGSTDTQY
.	TRBV10-3	AISDVGRRNEQF
TRBD2	TRBV12-3/TRBV12-4	ASSPSGRSDTQY
.	TRBV14	ASSQFRRDEQY
.	TRBV30	AWTPTPRDEQY
.	TRBV6-6	ASFRVSTEAF
.	TRBV5-4	ASSSAEATYEQY
TRBD1	TRBV6-5	ASSYDRGIEQY
.	TRBV5-1	ASSQSGVYYGYT
TRBD2	TRBV9	ASSVEDSGYNNEQF
.	TRBV27	ASSLGRIYEQY
TRBD2	TRBV9	ASSVGGSHSYEQY
.	TRBV28	ASSLQPTDTQY
TRBD2	TRBV5-6	ASSGTSENTGELF
.	TRBV7-9	ASSPTQNPRGYT
.	TRBV20-1	SAEGNTEAF
.	TRBV15	ATSRDRAAYNEQF
.	TRBV12-3/TRBV12-4	ASSLFSSPRWNEQF
TRBD2	TRBV4-3	ASSQDETSSYNEQF
.	TRBV7-9	ASSFGGANQPQH
.	TRBV29-1	SVETLSTDTQY
TRBD2	TRBV20-1	SARDGGVGAKNIQY
TRBD1	TRBV27	ASSSGTGEFEQY
TRBD1	TRBV7-9	ASSPGGTGEYEQF
TRBD1	TRBV2	ASIGQGAYEQY
.	TRBV5-1	ASSIWAPSGYEQY
TRBD2	TRBV4-2	ASSQREWHEQF
.	TRBV7-9	ASSLPGAQQETQY
.	TRBV12-3/TRBV12-4	ASSPGPGGTSPLH
.	TRBV20-1	SAREGRGRYEQY
.	TRBV4-3	ASSQEPGELF
.	TRBV9	ASSFSGKYNEQF
.	TRBV11-2	ASSTQGSDEQY
.	TRBV11-2	ASSFGGSMEQY
TRBD1	TRBV20-1	SSLPGQENYGYT
.	TRBV7-2	ASSFRRTYEQY
.	TRBV4-3	ASTIKDGTSYEQY
.	TRBV28	ASSFPWDEQY
.	TRBV6-5	ASSSGRNTEAF
.	TRBV9	ASSVGGGLRETQY
.	TRBV13	ASSLVSGPF
.	TRBV25-1	ASSESRDGEQY